This T cell receptor beta chain was documented in a study of blood T cell repertoires in COVID-19. Overall study context: Samples representing acute and convalescent COVID-19 were sourced from the United States, Italy and Spain.

Sequencing used immunoSEQ multiplex PCR; TCRdb keeps in-frame clones, though not all of them. The sample contains some 90,000 clones, 70% to 90% of which appear only once. Looked up from germline, CDR1 is SGHRS and CDR2 is YFSETQ. This CDR3 has 13 amino acids. Trimming stripped 1 base from V and 4 bases from J, with 5 bases between. V gene TRBV5-1 combines with J gene TRBJ2-2; possibly TRBD1 for D (5 bases). The TCR originated in a man aged 45-65 years with acute or convalescent COVID-19. The specimen sequenced was peripheral blood. The CDR3 DNA is TGCGCCAGCAGCTTGCAGGGCACCGGGGAGCTGTTTTTT. Translating it yields CASSLQGTGELFF.